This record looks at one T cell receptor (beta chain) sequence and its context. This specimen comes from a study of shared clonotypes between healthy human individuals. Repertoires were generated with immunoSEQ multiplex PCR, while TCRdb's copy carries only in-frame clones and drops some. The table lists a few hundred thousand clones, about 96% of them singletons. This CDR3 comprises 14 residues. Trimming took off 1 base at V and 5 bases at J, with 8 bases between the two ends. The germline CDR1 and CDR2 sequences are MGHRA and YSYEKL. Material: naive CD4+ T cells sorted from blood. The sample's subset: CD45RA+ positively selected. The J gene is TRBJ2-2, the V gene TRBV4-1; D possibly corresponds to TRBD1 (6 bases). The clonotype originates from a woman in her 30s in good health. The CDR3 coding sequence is TGCGCCAGCAGCCAAGTAGGGGGTACCGGGGAGCTGTTTTTT. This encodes CASSQVGGTGELFF.